Shown below are 8 T cell receptor beta chains from a single sample sequenced in a study of T cell changes during pregnancy in multiple sclerosis. TCRdb keeps only in-frame clones here, not all; method: immunoSEQ multiplex PCR. The table has about 50,000 clones, around 90% seen once. This material consisted of CD4+ T cells from peripheral blood mononuclear cells, taken after pregnancy. These receptors all stem from a female donor with multiple sclerosis, enrolled in a pregnancy study.

This clone was seen a single time. CDR3 bases: TGTGCCAGTAGTCCCAACAGACAGTTGACTAACTATGGCTACACCTTC. This translates into CASSPNRQLTNYGYTF. V usage is TRBV19 and J usage is TRBJ1-2; the D gene is possibly TRBD1 (5 bases). Germline CDR1 LNHDA, CDR2 SQIVND (reference sequence). The V gene lost 5 bases and the J gene lost 0 bases, with 16 bases spanning the gap. This CDR3 contains 16 residues.

The rearrangement uses TRBV27 and TRBJ2-2, with unresolved D. The germline CDR1 and CDR2 sequences are MNHEY and SMNVEV (reference sequence). The CDR3 is 15 residues long. Trimming shortened V by 2 bases and J by 1 base, and 8 bases separated the two germline ends. The CDR3 here is CASSLNIMNTGELFF. CDR3 nucleotides: TGTGCCAGCAGTTTAAATATAATGAACACCGGGGAGCTGTTTTTT.

This chain joins TRBV6-1 and TRBJ2-5; D is unresolved. Trimming removed 5 bases at V and 1 base at J, with 11 bases between. The CDR3 runs to 14 residues. Per germline, CDR1 MNHNS and CDR2 SASEGT. Here the CDR3 DNA reads TGTGCCAGCAGTCAACCTCAGGCCCAAGAGACCCAGTACTTC. It codes for CASSQPQAQETQYF.

CDR3: CASSLEPLTVNTGELFF. In DNA, the CDR3 is TGTGCCAGCAGCTTGGAACCATTGACAGTTAACACCGGGGAGCTGTTTTTT. This chain joins TRBV11-2 and TRBJ2-2, with D maybe TRBD1 (5 bases). The V end was cut by 3 bases, the J end by 2 bases, with 16 bases between. This CDR3 spans 17 amino acids. Germline V gene lookup returns CDR1 SGHAT and CDR2 FQNNGV. The variable domain in full, completed from reference TRBV11-2 and TRBJ2-2, reads EAGVAQSPRYKIIEKRQSVAFWCNPISGHATLYWYQQILGQGPKLLIQFQNNGVVDDSQLPKDRFSAERLKGVDSTLKIQPAKLEDSAVYLCASSLEPLTVNTGELFFGEGSRLTVL.

V gene TRBV10-3 combines with J gene TRBJ1-1, with 10 bases aligning to TRBD1. This CDR3 comprises 15 residues. V trimming: 4 bases; J trimming: 2 bases; junction bases outside the gene matches: 4. Germline-derived CDR1 and CDR2 are ENHRY and SYGVKD. The CDR3 sequence is CAISGQGASNTEAFF. The CDR3 bases are TGTGCCATCAGTGGACAGGGGGCGAGTAACACTGAAGCTTTCTTT.

The chain links TRBV11-3 to TRBJ2-5; 7 bases agree with TRBD1. The CDR3 extends over 14 amino acids. V shed 1 base and J 3 bases; nucleotides not matched to a gene: 2. Germline V gene lookup returns CDR1 SGHNT and CDR2 YENEEA. For the CDR3, the DNA is TGTGCCAGCAGCTTAGGAGGGACAGAAGAGACCCAGTACTTC. This encodes CASSLGGTEETQYF.

Points on this clone: Other DNA sequences in this sample translate to the same CDR3. The J gene is TRBJ1-2, the V gene TRBV5-1; the D is unclear. V shed 4 bases and J shed 8 bases, with 12 bases lying between them. The CDR3 covers 12 residues. The germline V gene has CDR1 SGHRS and CDR2 YFSETQ. DNA of the CDR3: TGCGCCAGCAGCATATCACAACAAGGCTACACCTTC. This codes for CASSISQQGYTF.

The chain joins TRBV15 to TRBJ2-7; 7 bases line up with TRBD1. V dropped 3 bases and J dropped 3; count of bases not matched to a gene: 5. This CDR3 is built from 14 residues. CDR1 is LNHNV and CDR2 is YYDKDF in the germline V gene (reference sequence). The CDR3 here is CATSRTGQNYEQYF. Here the CDR3 DNA reads TGTGCCACCAGCAGGACGGGACAGAACTACGAGCAGTACTTC. Full variable domain (outside the CDR3, taken from reference TRBV15 and TRBJ2-7): DAMVIQNPRYQVTQFGKPVTLSCSQTLNHNVMYWYQQKSSQAPKLLFHYYDKDFNNEADTPDNFQSRRPNTSFCFLDIRSPGLGDTAMYLCATSRTGQNYEQYFGPGTRLTVT.